Below, 3 T cell receptor beta chains from the same sample are listed, as sequenced in a study of regulatory T cells in long-lasting Graves disease. Libraries of TCR beta came from iRepertoire HTBI primers plus Arm-PCR of CDR3 regions. From the multiplex PCR reads, TCRdb called clonotypes with MiXCR, one entry per CDR3 protein. Of 450,000 to 600,000 distinct CDR3 sequences listed, 13% were seen once; the top ten hold approximately 9.3%. Time point described: newly diagnosed GD, antithyroid drugs for less than 3 months. Researchers made the TCR library from RNA that was extracted from PBMCs. These records were also assigned to another study, of T cells in Graves' hyperthyroidism and ophthalmopathy.

This specimen was peripheral blood mononuclear cells (PBMCs), taken at new diagnosis, from a patient treated with antithyroid drugs. These receptors originate from a man in his thirties or forties with Graves disease.

In this sample, this clonotype turned up many times. The chain is built from TRBV29-1 and TRBJ1-2, with D unclear. V gave up 5 bases and J gave up 4 bases, with 8 bases separating them. The germline V gene has CDR1 SQVTM and CDR2 ANQGSEA. This CDR3 region has 11 residues. DNA for the CDR3: TGCAGCGTTTTGAGCAGCTATGGCTACACCTTC. Translated, it gives CSVLSSYGYTF.

The sample holds many counts of this clonotype. This chain connects TRBV5-1 to TRBJ1-1; D is undetermined. The CDR3 totals 13 residues. V gave up 2 bases and J gave up 3 bases, with 8 bases separating them. From germline, CDR1 is SGHRS and CDR2 YFSETQ. This chain's CDR3 is CASSFRTDTEAFF. The CDR3 DNA follows: TGCGCCAGCAGCTTTCGGACGGACACTGAAGCTTTCTTT.

This clonotype was counted ten times or more. This chain uses TRBV7-2 with TRBJ2-5; TRBD1 might be the D (6 bases). The germline V and J ends were trimmed by 7 bases and 2 bases, with 14 bases remaining between them. Germline V gene lookup returns CDR1 SGHTA and CDR2 FQGNSA. This CDR3 has 14 residues. As DNA, the CDR3 is TGTGCCAGCACCGTGGGGCAGGGGCAAGAGACCCAGTACTTC. Encoded protein: CASTVGQGQETQYF. Variable domain in full (rest from reference TRBV7-2 and TRBJ2-5): GAGVSQSPSNKVTEKGKDVELRCDPISGHTALYWYRQSLGQGLEFLIYFQGNSAPDKSGLPSDRFSAERTGGSVSTLTIQRTQQEDSAVYLCASTVGQGQETQYFGPGTRLLVL.